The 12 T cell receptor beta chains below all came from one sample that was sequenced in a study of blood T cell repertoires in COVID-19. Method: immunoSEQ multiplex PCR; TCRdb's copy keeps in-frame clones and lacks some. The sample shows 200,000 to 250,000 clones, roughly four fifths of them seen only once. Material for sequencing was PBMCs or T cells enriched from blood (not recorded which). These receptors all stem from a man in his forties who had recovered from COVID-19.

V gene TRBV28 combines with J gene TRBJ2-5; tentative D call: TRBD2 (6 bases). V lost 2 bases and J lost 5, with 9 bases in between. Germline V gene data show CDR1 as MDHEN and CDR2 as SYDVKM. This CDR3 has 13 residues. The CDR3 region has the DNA TGTGCCAGCAGTTTAGGAGGGATGGAGACCCAGTACTTC. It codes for CASSLGGMETQYF.

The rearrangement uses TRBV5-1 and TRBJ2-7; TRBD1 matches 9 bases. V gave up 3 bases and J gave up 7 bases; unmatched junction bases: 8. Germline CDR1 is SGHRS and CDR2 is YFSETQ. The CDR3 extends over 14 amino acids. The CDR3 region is CASSYRDRAREQYF. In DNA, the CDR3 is TGCGCCAGCAGCTACCGGGACAGGGCGAGGGAGCAGTACTTC. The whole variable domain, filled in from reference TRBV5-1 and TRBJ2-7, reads KAGVTQTPRYLIKTRGQQVTLSCSPISGHRSVSWYQQTPGQGLQFLFEYFSETQRNKGNFPGRFSGRQFSNSRSEMNVSTLELGDSALYLCASSYRDRAREQYFGPGTRLTVT.

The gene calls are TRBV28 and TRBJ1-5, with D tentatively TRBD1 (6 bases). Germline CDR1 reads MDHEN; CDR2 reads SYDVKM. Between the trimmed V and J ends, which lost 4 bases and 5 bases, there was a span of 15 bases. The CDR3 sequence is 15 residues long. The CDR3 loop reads CASSSLQGMYQPQHF. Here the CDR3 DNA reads TGTGCCAGCAGTTCCCTACAGGGTATGTATCAGCCCCAGCATTTT.

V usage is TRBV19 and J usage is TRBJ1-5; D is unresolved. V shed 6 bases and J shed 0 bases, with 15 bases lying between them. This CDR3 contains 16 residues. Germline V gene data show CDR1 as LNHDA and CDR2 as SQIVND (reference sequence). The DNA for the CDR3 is TGTGCCAGTAGCAACCGACAAACCGTTAGCAATCAGCCCCAGCATTTT. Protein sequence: CASSNRQTVSNQPQHF. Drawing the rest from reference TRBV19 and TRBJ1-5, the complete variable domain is DGGITQSPKYLFRKEGQNVTLSCEQNLNHDAMYWYRQDPGQGLRLIYYSQIVNDFQKGDIAEGYSVSREKKESFPLTVTSAQKNPTAFYLCASSNRQTVSNQPQHFGDGTRLSIL.

The CDR3: CASSLGRLAGTEETQYF. CDR3 bases: TGCGCCAGCAGCTTGGGTAGACTAGCGGGGACCGAAGAGACCCAGTACTTC. V and J are TRBV5-1 and TRBJ2-5; 11 bases match TRBD2. V lost 0 bases and J lost 3; bases outside the gene matches: 7. CDR1 is SGHRS and CDR2 is YFSETQ in the germline V gene. The CDR3 spans 17 residues.

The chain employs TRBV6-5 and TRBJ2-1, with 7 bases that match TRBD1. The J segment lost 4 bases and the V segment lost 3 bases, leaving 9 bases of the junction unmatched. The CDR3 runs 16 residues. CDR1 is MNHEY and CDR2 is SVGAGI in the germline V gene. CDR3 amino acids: CASSYSWGQPYNEQFF. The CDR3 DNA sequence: TGTGCCAGCAGTTATTCCTGGGGACAGCCGTACAATGAGCAGTTCTTC.

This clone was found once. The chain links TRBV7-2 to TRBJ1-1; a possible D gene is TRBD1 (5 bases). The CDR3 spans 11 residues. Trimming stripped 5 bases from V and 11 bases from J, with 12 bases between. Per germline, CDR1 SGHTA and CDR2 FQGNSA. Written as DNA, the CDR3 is TGTGCCAGCAGCCCCTTTAGGGGTGCTTTCTTT. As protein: CASSPFRGAFF. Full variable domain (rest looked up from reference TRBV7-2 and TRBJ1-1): GAGVSQSPSNKVTEKGKDVELRCDPISGHTALYWYRQSLGQGLEFLIYFQGNSAPDKSGLPSDRFSAERTGGSVSTLTIQRTQQEDSAVYLCASSPFRGAFFGQGTRLTVV.

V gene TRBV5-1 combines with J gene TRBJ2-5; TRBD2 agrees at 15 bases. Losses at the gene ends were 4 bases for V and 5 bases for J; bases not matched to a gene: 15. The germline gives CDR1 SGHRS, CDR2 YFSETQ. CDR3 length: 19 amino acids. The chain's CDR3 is CASSRGTSGGQTHRETQYF. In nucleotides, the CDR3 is TGCGCCAGCAGCAGAGGGACTAGCGGGGGGCAAACCCACCGTGAGACCCAGTACTTC. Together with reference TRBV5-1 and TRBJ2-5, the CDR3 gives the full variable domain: KAGVTQTPRYLIKTRGQQVTLSCSPISGHRSVSWYQQTPGQGLQFLFEYFSETQRNKGNFPGRFSGRQFSNSRSEMNVSTLELGDSALYLCASSRGTSGGQTHRETQYFGPGTRLLVL.

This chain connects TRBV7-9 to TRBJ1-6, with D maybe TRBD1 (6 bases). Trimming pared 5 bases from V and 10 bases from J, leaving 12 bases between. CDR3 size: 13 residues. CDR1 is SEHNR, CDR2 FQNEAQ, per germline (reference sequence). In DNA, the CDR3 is TGTGCCAGCAGCCCCAACAGGGAATCACCCCTCCACTTT. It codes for CASSPNRESPLHF.

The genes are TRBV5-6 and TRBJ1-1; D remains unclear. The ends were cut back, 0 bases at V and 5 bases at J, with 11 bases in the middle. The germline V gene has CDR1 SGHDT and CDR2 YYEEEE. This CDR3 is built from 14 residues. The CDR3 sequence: CASSLEPTGTEAFF. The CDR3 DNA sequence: TGTGCCAGCAGCTTGGAACCAACGGGAACTGAAGCTTTCTTT.

This CDR3 is CASRGPGARQPQHF. As DNA, the CDR3 is TGTGCCAGCAGGGGTCCGGGAGCGCGCCAGCCCCAGCATTTT. This chain joins TRBV27 and TRBJ1-5; D gene unclear. The CDR3 is 14 residues long. Germline loops: CDR1 MNHEY, CDR2 SMNVEV (reference sequence). The V and J ends lost 6 bases and 7 bases respectively, with 16 bases between them.

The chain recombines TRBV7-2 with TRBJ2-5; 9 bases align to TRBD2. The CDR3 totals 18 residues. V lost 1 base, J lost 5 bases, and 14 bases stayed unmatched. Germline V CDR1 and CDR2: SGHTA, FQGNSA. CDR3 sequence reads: CASSLELLGGGAGETQYF. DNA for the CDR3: TGTGCCAGCAGCTTAGAACTGTTAGGCGGGGGGGCCGGGGAGACCCAGTACTTC.